This entry lists 27 T cell receptor beta chains sequenced from one sample in a study of OX40 agonist ivuxolimab in advanced cancers. TCRdb keeps only in-frame clones here, not all; method: immunoSEQ multiplex PCR. The table lists some 130,000 clones, less than 95% of them singletons. The source material was CD4+ or CD8+ T cells sorted from blood, sampled in a trial of the OX40 agonist ivuxolimab. The receptor source for this set is an adult with an advanced solid tumor such as melanoma, head and neck, liver or kidney cancer.

J is TRBJ2-1 and V is TRBV11-1, with D perhaps TRBD1 (5 bases). V was cut by 5 bases and J by 15 bases, with 20 bases left in between. This CDR3 is built from 13 residues. The germline V gene encodes CDR1 SGHAT and CDR2 FQDESV (reference sequence). The DNA of the CDR3 is TGTGCCAGCAGCCCGCAGGGTGACCTGTTTTCGTTCTTC. Protein: CASSPQGDLFSFF.

This clone has just one count. V is TRBV10-3 and J is TRBJ2-2, with 8 nucleotides matching TRBD2. CDR1 and CDR2 (germline): ENHRY, SYGVKD. There are 15 residues in the CDR3. With 6 bases clipped from V and 5 bases from J, the junction kept 8 bases outside the gene matches. The DNA for the CDR3 is TGTGCCATCAGGACCGGGACTAGTGGAACCGGGGAGCTGTTTTTT. This sequence encodes CAIRTGTSGTGELFF.

This chain uses TRBV27 with TRBJ1-1, with D possibly matching TRBD1 (6 bases). Trimming removed 5 bases from V and 1 base from J, with 17 bases in between. CDR1 and CDR2 (germline): MNHEY, SMNVEV (reference sequence). CDR3 length equals 16 residues. The CDR3 loop reads CASSVSGAGANTEAFF. The CDR3 DNA follows: TGTGCCAGCAGTGTGTCTGGGGCAGGGGCGAACACTGAAGCTTTCTTT.

This rearrangement joins TRBV9 to TRBJ2-5, with unresolved D. Germline CDR1 SGDLS, CDR2 YYNGEE. This CDR3 is built from 14 residues. Trimming cost V 1 base and J 5 bases, with 12 bases left between them. The CDR3 DNA sequence: TGTGCCAGCAGCGTAACTGGGGATCATGAGACCCAGTACTTC. Translated: CASSVTGDHETQYF.

The chain recombines TRBV18 with TRBJ1-2, with TRBD1 as a possible D gene (5 bases). Germline V gene lookup returns CDR1 KGHSH and CDR2 LQKENI. The CDR3 covers 13 residues. Trimming cost V 3 bases and J 2 bases, with 7 bases left between them. The CDR3 spells CASSPEGNYGYTF. In DNA form, the CDR3 reads TGTGCCAGCTCACCTGAGGGGAACTATGGCTACACCTTC.

The genes are TRBV25-1 and TRBJ1-1; 8 nucleotides agree with TRBD1. Germline V gene lookup returns CDR1 MGHDK and CDR2 SYGVNS. V trimming: 3 bases; J trimming: 6 bases; junction bases outside the gene matches: 9. The CDR3 has 15 residues. CDR3 nucleotides: TGTGCCAGCAGTGACCCAAGGACAGGGTTTTCTGAAGCTTTCTTT. This gives the protein CASSDPRTGFSEAFF. The full variable domain, rest sourced from reference TRBV25-1 and TRBJ1-1, is EADIYQTPRYLVIGTGKKITLECSQTMGHDKMYWYQQDPGMELHLIHYSYGVNSTEKGDLSSESTVSRIRTEHFPLTLESARPSHTSQYLCASSDPRTGFSEAFFGQGTRLTVV.

The chain carries TRBV4-1 and TRBJ2-7, with 11 bases identical to TRBD2. Unmatched junction bases numbered 5, after V lost 0 bases and J lost 4 bases. This CDR3 has 16 residues. Germline CDR1 is MGHRA and CDR2 is YSYEKL. The CDR3 DNA follows: TGCGCCAGCAGCCAAGATATGGGGACTAGCGGATACGAGCAGTACTTC. Amino acid sequence: CASSQDMGTSGYEQYF.

This CDR3 reads CASSHRTSGSYNEQFF. The CDR3, as DNA: TGTGCCAGCAGCCATCGGACTAGCGGCTCCTACAATGAGCAGTTCTTC. The V gene is TRBV7-3, the J gene TRBJ2-1, with TRBD2 matching 10 bases. Germline lookup yields CDR1 SGHTA and CDR2 FQGTGA. The CDR3 totals 16 residues. With 5 bases clipped from V and 0 bases from J, the junction kept 4 bases outside the gene matches.

The rearrangement uses TRBV11-3 and TRBJ2-6; D uncertain. Per the germline V gene, CDR1 is SGHNT and CDR2 is YENEEA. V lost 4 bases and J 0 bases, leaving 7 bases between the germline ends. The CDR3 covers 15 residues. For the CDR3, the DNA is TGTGCCAGCAGCTCCTCAATCTCTGGGGCCAACGTCCTGACTTTC. This translates into CASSSSISGANVLTF. Using reference TRBV11-3 and TRBJ2-6 for the parts outside the CDR3, the full variable domain is EAGVVQSPRYKIIEKKQPVAFWCNPISGHNTLYWYLQNLGQGPELLIRYENEEAVDDSQLPKDRFSAERLKGVDSTLKIQPAELGDSAVYLCASSSSISGANVLTFGAGSRLTVL.

This rearrangement joins TRBV30 to TRBJ2-7; D may be TRBD1 (6 bases). From germline, CDR1 is GTSNPN and CDR2 SVGIG (reference sequence). The CDR3 length is 11 residues. Trimming removed 6 bases from V and 4 bases from J, with 10 bases in between. This CDR3 reads CACRTVYEQYF. In DNA form, the CDR3 reads TGTGCCTGCCGGACAGTTTACGAGCAGTACTTC. The full variable domain, completed using reference TRBV30 and TRBJ2-7, is SQTIHQWPATLVQPVGSPLSLECTVEGTSNPNLYWYRQAAGRGLQLLFYSVGIGQISSEVPQNLSASRPQDRQFILSSKKLLLSDSGFYLCACRTVYEQYFGPGTRLTVT.

The CDR3 DNA reads as TGTGCCTGGAGTGTACTCGGACAGGATGATCAGCCCCAGCATTTT. Translating gives CAWSVLGQDDQPQHF. This chain joins TRBV30 and TRBJ1-5; 7 nucleotides align to TRBD1. V lost 0 bases and J lost 5; bases outside the gene matches: 7. In germline, CDR1 is GTSNPN, CDR2 SVGIG (reference sequence). The CDR3 extends over 15 amino acids. Full variable domain (outside the CDR3, taken from reference TRBV30 and TRBJ1-5): SQTIHQWPATLVQPVGSPLSLECTVEGTSNPNLYWYRQAAGRGLQLLFYSVGIGQISSEVPQNLSASRPQDRQFILSSKKLLLSDSGFYLCAWSVLGQDDQPQHFGDGTRLSIL.

Worth noting for this clone: One end of the junction fails to match germline, which may point to a read error. The CDR3 is CASSTIPGQGDLEGF. In DNA form, the CDR3 reads TGTGCCAGCAGCACAATCCCGGGACAGGGGGATCTAGAGGGGTTT. The V call is TRBV7-9, the J call TRBJ1-3; 11 nucleotides match TRBD1. CDR3 length equals 15 residues. Germline-derived CDR1 and CDR2 are SEHNR and FQNEAQ (reference sequence). Filled out from reference TRBV7-9 and TRBJ1-3, the complete variable domain reads DTGVSQNPRHKITKRGQNVTFRCDPISEHNRLYWYRQTLGQGPEFLTYFQNEAQLEKSRLLSDRFSAERPKGSFSTLEIQRTEQGDSAMYLCASSTIPGQGDLEGFGEGSWLTVV.

In DNA, the CDR3 is TGTGCCAGCTCTAATGACCAAGAGACCCAGTACTTC. Its protein is CASSNDQETQYF. The chain combines TRBV18 with TRBJ2-5; D is undetermined. The length of the CDR3 is 12 residues. Trimming took off 6 bases at V and 0 bases at J, with 5 bases between the two ends. The germline gives CDR1 KGHSH, CDR2 LQKENI.

Here the CDR3 reads CASSWTTGANQPQHF. The CDR3 DNA reads TGTGCCAGCAGCTGGACAACGGGGGCAAATCAGCCCCAGCATTTT. V and J are TRBV28 and TRBJ1-5; the D gene is possibly TRBD1 (6 bases). V lost 6 bases and J 4 bases, leaving 16 bases between the germline ends. The CDR3 extends over 15 amino acids. Germline assignment: CDR1 MDHEN and CDR2 SYDVKM.

The V gene is TRBV15, the J gene TRBJ2-3, with D perhaps TRBD1 (6 bases). The V gene's germline CDR1 is LNHNV and CDR2 YYDKDF (reference sequence). V was clipped by 4 bases and J by 8 bases, with 22 bases between them. CDR3 length equals 16 residues. The CDR3 nucleotides are TGTGCCACCAGCATCTTCAGGGGTGGGGGTACGGGTACGCAGTATTTT. It codes for CATSIFRGGGTGTQYF.

V gene TRBV19 combines with J gene TRBJ1-5; 7 bases are shared with TRBD1. The CDR3 extends over 17 amino acids. The germline V gene has CDR1 LNHDA and CDR2 SQIVND (reference sequence). J lost 6 bases, V lost 7 bases, and 18 bases had no gene match. CDR3 in amino acids: CASTGGGTAGLVQPQHF. The CDR3 DNA reads as TGTGCCAGTACCGGGGGGGGGACAGCAGGGCTGGTTCAGCCCCAGCATTTT. Using reference TRBV19 and TRBJ1-5 for the parts outside the CDR3, the full variable domain is DGGITQSPKYLFRKEGQNVTLSCEQNLNHDAMYWYRQDPGQGLRLIYYSQIVNDFQKGDIAEGYSVSREKKESFPLTVTSAQKNPTAFYLCASTGGGTAGLVQPQHFGDGTRLSIL.

This sequence joins TRBV6-6 and TRBJ2-1; maybe TRBD1 (5 bases). The V end was cut by 6 bases, the J end by 1 base, with 7 bases between. The CDR3 is 13 residues long. Germline values: CDR1 MNHNY, CDR2 SVGAGI (reference sequence). CDR3 sequence (DNA): TGTGCCAGCAGCCAGGGTTCCTACAATGAGCAGTTCTTC. As protein: CASSQGSYNEQFF.

The rearrangement joins TRBV5-6 to TRBJ1-1; possible D gene TRBD1, 6 bases. Germline-derived CDR1 and CDR2 are SGHDT and YYEEEE. The ends were cut back, 0 bases at V and 0 bases at J, with 15 bases in the middle. The CDR3 consists of 17 residues. In DNA, the CDR3 is TGTGCCAGCAGCTTGGCCGCAGGGGTTTTTATGAACACTGAAGCTTTCTTT. This codes for CASSLAAGVFMNTEAFF.

The rearrangement uses TRBV10-3 and TRBJ2-3; 8 bases agree with TRBD2. The CDR3 totals 14 residues. CDR1 and CDR2 (germline): ENHRY, SYGVKD. The trim removed 4 bases at V and 4 bases at J, leaving 4 bases unmatched. The CDR3 region is CAISVREGPDTQYF. DNA of the CDR3: TGTGCCATCAGTGTACGGGAGGGCCCAGATACGCAGTATTTT.

The rearrangement uses TRBV5-1 and TRBJ1-2; D gene ambiguous. The length of the CDR3 is 14 residues. The ends were cut back, 4 bases at V and 1 base at J, with 11 bases in the middle. Germline lookup yields CDR1 SGHRS and CDR2 YFSETQ. The CDR3 loop reads CASSPEPSNYGYTF. The CDR3 region has the DNA TGCGCCAGCAGCCCCGAACCCAGTAACTATGGCTACACCTTC.

The rearrangement links TRBV7-8 to TRBJ2-3; unclear D gene. The CDR3 length is 14 residues. Trimming left V 5 bases short and J 4 bases short, with 13 bases between. The germline CDR1 and CDR2 sequences are SGHVS and FQNEAQ. The chain's CDR3 is CASSKNVNPDTQYF. For the CDR3, the DNA is TGTGCCAGCAGCAAAAACGTGAACCCAGATACGCAGTATTTT.

The J gene is TRBJ2-7, the V gene TRBV4-2; TRBD1 agrees at 8 bases. The CDR3 has 16 residues. Germline CDR1 reads LGHNA; CDR2 reads YNFKEQ. V lost 0 bases to trimming and J lost 7 bases; unmatched junction nucleotides: 11. CDR3 DNA sequence: TGTGCCAGCAGCCAAGATCCGGGGCAGGGGGCGGGTGAGCAGTACTTC. This codes for CASSQDPGQGAGEQYF.

This clone was counted once. V is TRBV15 and J is TRBJ2-1; possibly TRBD1 or TRBD2 for D (5 bases each). V lost 0 bases to trimming and J lost 10 bases, with 16 bases between them. CDR1 and CDR2 (germline): LNHNV, YYDKDF (reference sequence). The CDR3 extends over 15 amino acids. For the CDR3, the DNA is TGTGCCACCAGCAGAGACGTGGGACGTGGGAAGGAGCAGTTCTTC. It specifies CATSRDVGRGKEQFF. Combining the CDR3 with reference TRBV15 and TRBJ2-1 gives the whole variable domain DAMVIQNPRYQVTQFGKPVTLSCSQTLNHNVMYWYQQKSSQAPKLLFHYYDKDFNNEADTPDNFQSRRPNTSFCFLDIRSPGLGDTAMYLCATSRDVGRGKEQFFGPGTRLTVL.

The chain links TRBV6-6 to TRBJ2-5; unclear D gene. Germline V CDR1 and CDR2: MNHNY, SVGAGI (reference sequence). This CDR3 region has 14 residues. Deletions cut 0 bases from V and 5 bases from J, with 10 bases between. The CDR3 region has the DNA TGTGCCAGCAGTTACTCGGGCATGCTGGAGACCCAGTACTTC. This sequence encodes CASSYSGMLETQYF.

This chain uses TRBV6-5 with TRBJ2-1; TRBD2 agrees at 10 bases. Germline CDR1 reads MNHEY; CDR2 reads SVGAGI. The junction had 7 bases not matched to a gene; V was cut back by 5 bases and J by 9 bases. This CDR3 has 14 residues. CDR3 bases: TGTGCCAGCAGTGAAAGCGGGAGGGGGACTGAGCAGTTCTTC. The encoded protein is CASSESGRGTEQFF.

V gene TRBV4-1 combines with J gene TRBJ1-2; 7 nucleotides agree with TRBD1. Per the germline V gene, CDR1 is MGHRA and CDR2 is YSYEKL. V shed 8 bases and J 3 bases; nucleotides not matched to a gene: 9. The CDR3 has 14 residues. CDR3 DNA: TGCGCCAGCTTAAATATAGGGGGCGACTATGGCTACACCTTC. Translated, it gives CASLNIGGDYGYTF.

V is TRBV6-4 and J is TRBJ2-7; 12 bases agree with TRBD2. CDR3 length equals 14 residues. After removal of 6 bases from V and 5 bases from J, the junction contained 5 bases not matched to a gene. Germline CDR1 reads MRHNA; CDR2 reads SNTAGT. CDR3 loop: CASRTSGRVDEQYF. CDR3 DNA sequence: TGTGCCAGCAGGACTAGCGGGAGAGTCGACGAGCAGTACTTC.